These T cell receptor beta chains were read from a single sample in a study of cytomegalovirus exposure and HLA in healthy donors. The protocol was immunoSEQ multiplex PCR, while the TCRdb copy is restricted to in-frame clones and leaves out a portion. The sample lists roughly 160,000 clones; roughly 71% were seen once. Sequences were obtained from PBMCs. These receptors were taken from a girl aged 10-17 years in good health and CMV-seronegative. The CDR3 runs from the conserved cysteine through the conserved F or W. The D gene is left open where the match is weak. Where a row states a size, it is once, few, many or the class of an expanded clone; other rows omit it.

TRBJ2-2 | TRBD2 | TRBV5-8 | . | CASGYTGTSGTGELFF | TGTGCCAGCGGCTATACCGGGACTAGCGGCACCGGGGAGCTGTTTTTT
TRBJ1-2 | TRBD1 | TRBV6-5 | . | CASRRRDSFYGYTF | TGTGCCAGCAGACGCCGGGACAGCTTCTATGGCTACACCTTC
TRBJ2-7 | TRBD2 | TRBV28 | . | CASRSSGLFYEQYF | TGTGCCAGCAGGTCTAGCGGGTTGTTTTACGAGCAGTACTTC
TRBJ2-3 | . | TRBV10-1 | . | CASSGFGDTQYF | TGCGCCAGCAGTGGGTTCGGAGATACGCAGTATTTT
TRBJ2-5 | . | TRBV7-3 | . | CASSLTGGGETQYF | TGTGCCAGCAGCTTAACAGGAGGTGGGGAGACCCAGTACTTC
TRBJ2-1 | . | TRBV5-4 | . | CASSSPVGGNEQFF | TGTGCCAGCAGCTCCCCGGTGGGCGGGAATGAGCAGTTCTTC
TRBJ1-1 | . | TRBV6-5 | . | CASSSPLRNTEAFF | TGTGCCAGCAGTTCCCCTCTTAGGAACACTGAAGCTTTCTTT
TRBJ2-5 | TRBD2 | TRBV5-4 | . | CASSYQTGGHQETQYF | TGTGCCAGCAGCTATCAAACGGGGGGGCACCAAGAGACCCAGTACTTC
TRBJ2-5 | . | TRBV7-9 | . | CASSLPGTGTQYF | TGTGCCAGCAGCTTACCAGGGACTGGGACCCAGTACTTC
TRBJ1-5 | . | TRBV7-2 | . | CASSNLDGGREPQHF | TGTGCCAGCAGCAATTTGGATGGAGGGAGGGAGCCCCAGCATTTT
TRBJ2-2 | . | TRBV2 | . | CASADSLFSGELFF | TGTGCCAGCGCCGACAGCCTTTTTTCCGGGGAGCTGTTTTTT
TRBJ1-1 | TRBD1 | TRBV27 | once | CASSLPRTGGILFF | TGTGCCAGCAGTCTGCCCCGGACAGGGGGTATATTGTTCTTT
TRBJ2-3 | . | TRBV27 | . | CASSSHQGGNTDTQYF | TGTGCCAGCAGCTCTCACCAGGGTGGCAACACAGATACGCAGTATTTT
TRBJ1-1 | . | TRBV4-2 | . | CASSQDGTLNTEAFF | TGTGCCAGCAGCCAAGATGGCACACTGAACACTGAAGCTTTCTTT
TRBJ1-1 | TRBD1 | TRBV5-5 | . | CASSLHRGGTEAFF | TGTGCCAGCAGCTTACACAGGGGCGGCACTGAAGCTTTCTTT
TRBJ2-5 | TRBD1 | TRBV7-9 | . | CASSLGDRGRETQYF | TGTGCCAGCAGCTTAGGGGACAGGGGGCGTGAGACCCAGTACTTC
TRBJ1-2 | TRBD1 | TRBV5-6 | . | CASRPDRAYGYTF | TGTGCCAGCAGGCCCGACAGGGCCTATGGCTACACCTTC
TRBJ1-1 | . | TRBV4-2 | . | CASSQVTENTEAFF | TGTGCCAGCAGCCAAGTGACAGAGAACACTGAAGCTTTCTTT
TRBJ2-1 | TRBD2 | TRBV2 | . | CASSLRTSGSDEQFF | TGTGCCAGCAGTTTGAGGACTAGCGGTTCGGATGAGCAGTTCTTC
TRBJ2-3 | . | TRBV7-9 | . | CASSSLTGTTDTQYF | TGTGCCAGCAGCTCCCTGACAGGTACCACAGATACGCAGTATTTT
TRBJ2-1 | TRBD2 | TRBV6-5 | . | CASSSSGPHYNEQFF | TGTGCCAGCAGTTCTAGCGGCCCCCACTACAATGAGCAGTTCTTC
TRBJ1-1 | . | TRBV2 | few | CASSDVRMNTEAFF | TGTGCCAGCAGTGATGTCAGGATGAACACTGAAGCTTTCTTT